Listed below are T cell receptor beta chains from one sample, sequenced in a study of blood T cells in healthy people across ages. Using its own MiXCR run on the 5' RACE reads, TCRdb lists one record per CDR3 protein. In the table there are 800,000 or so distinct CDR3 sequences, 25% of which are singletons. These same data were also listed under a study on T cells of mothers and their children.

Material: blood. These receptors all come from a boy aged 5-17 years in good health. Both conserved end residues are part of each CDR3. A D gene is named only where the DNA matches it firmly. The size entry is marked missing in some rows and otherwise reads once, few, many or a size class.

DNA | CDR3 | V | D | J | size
TGTGCCATCAGGACCCCCAGGGGCGCGAAGGAAGGAGGCCCTGAAGCTTTCTTT | CAIRTPRGAKEGGPEAFF | TRBV10-3 | NA | TRBJ1-1 | few
TGTGCCAGCGGAAGCGGGAGGGCCCCCTACGAGCAGTACTTC | CASGSGRAPYEQYF | TRBV28 | TRBD2 | TRBJ2-7 | NA
TGTGCCAGCAGCGGAGCCCTGACTAGCGAAGAGACCCAGTACTTC | CASSGALTSEETQYF | TRBV7-6 | TRBD2 | TRBJ2-5 | few
TGTGCCAGCAGGGGGGAGGGGCGGGACCCTTCGGACTTC | CASRGEGRDPSDF | TRBV25-1 | TRBD2 | TRBJ2-1 | few
TGTGCCAGCAGTGAATCCCACAACAGCAATCAGCCCCAGCATTTT | CASSESHNSNQPQHF | TRBV2 | NA | TRBJ1-5 | few
TGTGCCAGCTCACCGTCTCAGGGGGATACCCCGTTCTTC | CASSPSQGDTPFF | TRBV18 | TRBD1 | TRBJ2-1 | few
TGTGCCAGCACAACAGGGGACTCTGGGGCCAACGTCCTGACTTTC | CASTTGDSGANVLTF | TRBV6-1 | TRBD1 | TRBJ2-6 | NA
TGTGCCAGTAGTATCTTTACCGGGACAGGAAACGAGCAGTACTTC | CASSIFTGTGNEQYF | TRBV19 | TRBD1 | TRBJ2-7 | NA
TGTGCCAGCAGCCGCCAACTAGGGGAGACCCAGTACTTC | CASSRQLGETQYF | TRBV14 | NA | TRBJ2-5 | NA
TGTGCCTCCGCCGGGCAACCGACCTACGAGCAGTACTTC | CASAGQPTYEQYF | TRBV19 | NA | TRBJ2-7 | few
TGTGCCAGCAGACACGGGGGGAGTGGTCCTTACAATGAGCAGTTCTTC | CASRHGGSGPYNEQFF | TRBV7-9 | TRBD2 | TRBJ2-1 | NA
TGCGCCAGCAGCCAAGATTTATGGGAGACCCAGTACTTC | CASSQDLWETQYF | TRBV4-1 | NA | TRBJ2-5 | few
TGTGCCAGCAGCCCGACGCAGGAAGAGACCCAGTACTTC | CASSPTQEETQYF | TRBV7-3 | NA | TRBJ2-5 | NA
TGTGCCATCAGTGACCCGTCGGGACTAGCGGTACCACACAATGAGCAGTTCTTC | CAISDPSGLAVPHNEQFF | TRBV10-3 | TRBD2 | TRBJ2-1 | NA
TGTGCCAGCGTCTATGGAAACACCATATATTTT | CASVYGNTIYF | TRBV28 | NA | TRBJ1-3 | few
TGCGCCAGCAGCTTGTCCGTGACCTACAATGAGCAGTTCTTC | CASSLSVTYNEQFF | TRBV5-1 | NA | TRBJ2-1 | NA
TGTGCCAGCAGTAGTCTGGACAGGGGATACACTGGGGCCAACGTCCTGACTTTC | CASSSLDRGYTGANVLTF | TRBV6-2/TRBV6-3 | TRBD1 | TRBJ2-6 | few
TGTGCCAGCAGCTTAGCTACGGGATGTGGGTACTTC | CASSLATGCGYF | TRBV7-9 | NA | TRBJ2-4 | NA
TGTGCCACCAGTGATTTTCGAGTCGGTGGTGGCTACACCTTC | CATSDFRVGGGYTF | TRBV24-1 | NA | TRBJ1-2 | NA
TGTGCCAGCAGCGTAGAAGCAGGGAAGGTGGGCGGCTACACCTTC | CASSVEAGKVGGYTF | TRBV9 | NA | TRBJ1-2 | few
TGCAGTGCTACGAACTCGGACCCGGGACGGTTTGCAACTAATGAAAAACTGTTTTTT | CSATNSDPGRFATNEKLFF | TRBV20-1 | NA | TRBJ1-4 | few
TGTGCCAGCAGCCCGACACAGGACACCGGGGAGCTGTTTTTT | CASSPTQDTGELFF | TRBV7-9 | NA | TRBJ2-2 | few
TGCAGTGCTAGGGTCCTGGGGGACAGGGCGAGGATGAACACTGAAGCTTTCTTT | CSARVLGDRARMNTEAFF | TRBV20-1 | TRBD1 | TRBJ1-1 | few
TGCAGTGCTAGAGTCCCAGGACGCATAGGGACCCAGTACTTC | CSARVPGRIGTQYF | TRBV20-1 | NA | TRBJ2-5 | NA
TGTGCCAGCTCGCCGCAAATGCATGAGCAGTTCTTC | CASSPQMHEQFF | TRBV18 | NA | TRBJ2-1 | many
TGCAGTGCTAGAGATTCAGGAGTAAACACCATATATTTT | CSARDSGVNTIYF | TRBV20-1 | NA | TRBJ1-3 | few
TGTGCCAGCAGGGCGGACGGGAGAGAGACCCAGTACTTC | CASRADGRETQYF | TRBV28 | NA | TRBJ2-5 | few
TGTGCCAGCAGTTCCACCGGGACAGGGTTCAATGAGCAGTTCTTC | CASSSTGTGFNEQFF | TRBV12-3/TRBV12-4 | TRBD1 | TRBJ2-1 | few
TGTGCCAGCAGCTTGACAGGGGGTTGGGAAAAACTGTTTTTT | CASSLTGGWEKLFF | TRBV25-1 | TRBD1 | TRBJ1-4 | few
TGTGCCACCGCTAGCGGGAGGGCGACCTACAATGAGCAGTTCTTC | CATASGRATYNEQFF | TRBV15 | TRBD2 | TRBJ2-1 | few
TGCAGTGCTAGTCCCGGGACAGGGACGGTCAATGAGCAGTTCTTC | CSASPGTGTVNEQFF | TRBV20-1 | TRBD1 | TRBJ2-1 | NA
TGTGCCAGCAGCCAAGATCGGCGCAGGGGACTTCAAGAGACCCAGTACTTC | CASSQDRRRGLQETQYF | TRBV3-1 | NA | TRBJ2-5 | NA
TGCAGTGCTAGCATACTATTCGAGCAGTACTTC | CSASILFEQYF | TRBV20-1 | NA | TRBJ2-7 | NA
TGTGCCAGCAGAGGATGGACCTACGAGCAGTACTTC | CASRGWTYEQYF | TRBV12-3/TRBV12-4 | NA | TRBJ2-7 | few
TGTGCCAGCAGCCCCCCCTTGGGCGGGAGGGCTGGCGAGCAGTACTTC | CASSPPLGGRAGEQYF | TRBV3-1 | TRBD2 | TRBJ2-7 | NA
TGTGCCAGCAGCTTAGAACGGGACAGGGCTTCCTACGAGCAGTACTTC | CASSLERDRASYEQYF | TRBV7-6 | TRBD1 | TRBJ2-7 | NA
TGTGCCAGCAGCCAGCCGGACAGGGTACCCGAAAAACTGTTTTTT | CASSQPDRVPEKLFF | TRBV3-1 | TRBD1 | TRBJ1-4 | NA
TGTGCCAGCAGCTCTAACAGCCTCGAGCAGTACTTC | CASSSNSLEQYF | TRBV7-9 | NA | TRBJ2-7 | few
TGTGCCAGCAGCTTAGGAGGCGGTAACCTACAAGAGACCCAGTACTTC | CASSLGGGNLQETQYF | TRBV7-9 | NA | TRBJ2-5 | many
TGTGCCAGCAGCTTAGTTTCATCGGGGGGGCGACAGCCCCAGCATTTT | CASSLVSSGGRQPQHF | TRBV7-9 | NA | TRBJ1-5 | NA